A selection of T cell receptor beta chains follows, all from one sample in a study of blood T cells in healthy people across ages. In TCRdb, the 5' RACE reads were re-called with MiXCR into one record per CDR3 protein. The sample contains hundreds of thousands of distinct CDR3 sequences, around 54% of which appear only once. Specimen: blood. All receptors come from a man aged 60 to 75 in good health. The CDR3 runs from the conserved cysteine through the conserved F or W. Each record gives: V gene, D gene, J gene, clone size, CDR3 length, CDR3 protein, CDR3 DNA. The D gene is left open where the match is weak. Expanded clones are given a class, and other clones once, few, many or no size at all.

v_call: TRBV12-3/TRBV12-4; d_call: TRBD1; j_call: TRBJ1-4; clone_size: -; cdr3_length: 14; cdr3_aa: CASSLNRGPEKLFF; cdr3_nt: TGTGCCAGCAGTTTGAACAGGGGACCTGAAAAACTGTTTTTT
v_call: TRBV5-1; d_call: -; j_call: TRBJ2-1; clone_size: once; cdr3_length: 14; cdr3_aa: CASAISDSYNEQFF; cdr3_nt: TGCGCCAGCGCAATTAGCGATTCCTACAATGAGCAGTTCTTC
v_call: TRBV10-3; d_call: TRBD2; j_call: TRBJ2-3; clone_size: few; cdr3_length: 15; cdr3_aa: CAISGGLASTDTQYF; cdr3_nt: TGTGCCATCAGTGGCGGACTAGCATCGACAGATACGCAGTATTTT
v_call: TRBV29-1; d_call: TRBD1; j_call: TRBJ2-1; clone_size: -; cdr3_length: 14; cdr3_aa: CSVDGDRGRNEQFF; cdr3_nt: TGCAGCGTTGATGGGGACAGGGGGCGAAATGAGCAGTTCTTC
v_call: TRBV10-3; d_call: TRBD2; j_call: TRBJ2-1; clone_size: -; cdr3_length: 15; cdr3_aa: CAISPLAGGPNEQFF; cdr3_nt: TGTGCCATCAGTCCGCTAGCGGGGGGGCCTAATGAGCAGTTCTTC
v_call: TRBV20-1; d_call: TRBD1; j_call: TRBJ1-6; clone_size: -; cdr3_length: 15; cdr3_aa: CSASPRTGGNSPLHF; cdr3_nt: TGCAGTGCTAGCCCACGGACAGGGGGCAATTCACCCCTCCACTTT
v_call: TRBV28; d_call: -; j_call: TRBJ1-1; clone_size: -; cdr3_length: 16; cdr3_aa: CASPRLGAEMNTEAFF; cdr3_nt: TGTGCCAGCCCCCGGTTGGGGGCGGAGATGAACACTGAAGCTTTCTTT
v_call: TRBV7-8; d_call: TRBD1; j_call: TRBJ2-6; clone_size: many; cdr3_length: 18; cdr3_aa: CASSFRTGAFSGANVLTF; cdr3_nt: TGTGCCAGCAGCTTCAGGACAGGGGCCTTCTCTGGGGCCAACGTCCTGACTTTC
v_call: TRBV5-6; d_call: -; j_call: TRBJ2-7; clone_size: -; cdr3_length: 12; cdr3_aa: CASSWGVAEQYF; cdr3_nt: TGTGCCAGCAGCTGGGGGGTGGCCGAGCAGTACTTC
v_call: TRBV7-8; d_call: TRBD1; j_call: TRBJ2-7; clone_size: -; cdr3_length: 14; cdr3_aa: CATSVGGQGAEQYF; cdr3_nt: TGTGCCACCTCGGTTGGGGGACAGGGAGCCGAGCAGTACTTC
v_call: TRBV18; d_call: TRBD1; j_call: TRBJ2-1; clone_size: -; cdr3_length: 17; cdr3_aa: CASSQPPGAGGRNEQFF; cdr3_nt: TGTGCCAGCTCACAACCCCCGGGCGCAGGGGGCCGAAATGAGCAGTTCTTC
v_call: TRBV24-1; d_call: TRBD1; j_call: TRBJ1-2; clone_size: -; cdr3_length: 15; cdr3_aa: CATSDRRDRTYGYTF; cdr3_nt: TGTGCCACCAGTGACCGGCGGGACAGAACCTATGGCTACACCTTC
v_call: TRBV4-2; d_call: -; j_call: TRBJ2-1; clone_size: -; cdr3_length: 17; cdr3_aa: CASSQVRGLDVGNEQFF; cdr3_nt: TGTGCCAGCAGCCAAGTTAGGGGACTCGATGTCGGCAATGAGCAGTTCTTC
v_call: TRBV20-1; d_call: TRBD1; j_call: TRBJ2-1; clone_size: -; cdr3_length: 18; cdr3_aa: CSATGTSTGGESYNEQFF; cdr3_nt: TGCAGTGCTACAGGAACCTCGACAGGGGGCGAATCCTACAATGAGCAGTTCTTC
v_call: TRBV28; d_call: TRBD2; j_call: TRBJ2-1; clone_size: -; cdr3_length: 17; cdr3_aa: CASRHTSGVIGGNERFF; cdr3_nt: TGTGCCAGCAGACACACTAGCGGGGTGATCGGTGGCAATGAGCGGTTCTTC